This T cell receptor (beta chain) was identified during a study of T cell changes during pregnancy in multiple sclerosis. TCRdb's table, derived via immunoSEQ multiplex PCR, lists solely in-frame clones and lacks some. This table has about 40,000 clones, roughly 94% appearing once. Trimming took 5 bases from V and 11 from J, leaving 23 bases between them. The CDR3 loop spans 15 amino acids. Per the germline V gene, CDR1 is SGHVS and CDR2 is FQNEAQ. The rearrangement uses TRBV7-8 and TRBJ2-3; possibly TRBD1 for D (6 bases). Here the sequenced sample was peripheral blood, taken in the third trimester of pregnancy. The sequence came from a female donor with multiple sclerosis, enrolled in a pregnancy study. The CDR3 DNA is TGTGCCAGCAGCGCTGGATGGGGTCAGGGGCATGGGCAGTATTTT. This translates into CASSAGWGQGHGQYF.